The rows below give T cell receptor beta chains drawn from one sample of a study of cytomegalovirus exposure and HLA in healthy donors. This table comes from immunoSEQ multiplex PCR, and its TCRdb copy is limited to in-frame clones, with some not included. Recorded for this sample: around 140,000 clones. Sequenced input: PBMCs. The receptor set was obtained from a woman in her 40s in good health and CMV-seronegative. Each CDR3 is given with its conserved first and last residue. A D gene is named only where the DNA matches it firmly.

cdr3_nt: TGTGCCAGCAGTTTTAGCGGGGGTAACAATGAGCAGTTCTTC
cdr3_aa: CASSFSGGNNEQFF
j_call: TRBJ2-1
cdr3_length: 14
d_call: TRBD2
v_call: TRBV7-2

cdr3_nt: TGTGCCAGCAGCGAGACTAATAGGGGAGGGACAGATACGCAGTATTTT
cdr3_aa: CASSETNRGGTDTQYF
j_call: TRBJ2-3
cdr3_length: 16
d_call: TRBD2
v_call: TRBV9

cdr3_nt: TGTGCCAGCAGCCGGGATCCTTCCGGGGATACGCAGTATTTT
cdr3_aa: CASSRDPSGDTQYF
j_call: TRBJ2-3
cdr3_length: 14
d_call: .
v_call: TRBV7-3

cdr3_nt: TGCGCCAGCAGCTCATATGTCCTCTCCCGGTCGAGAACCGGGGAGCTGTTTTTT
cdr3_aa: CASSSYVLSRSRTGELFF
j_call: TRBJ2-2
cdr3_length: 18
d_call: .
v_call: TRBV5-1

cdr3_nt: TGTGCCAGCAGAGCAACCAGGGTGACACCGCTCGGCAATCAGCCCCAGCATTTT
cdr3_aa: CASRATRVTPLGNQPQHF
j_call: TRBJ1-5
cdr3_length: 18
d_call: .
v_call: TRBV14

cdr3_nt: TGTGCCAGCACTAAAAGACAGGGGGCCGTGTTTAATGAAAAACTGTTTTTT
cdr3_aa: CASTKRQGAVFNEKLFF
j_call: TRBJ1-4
cdr3_length: 17
d_call: TRBD1
v_call: TRBV9

cdr3_nt: TGTGCCATCAGTTTGGGACTAGCGGGAGATACGCAGTATTTT
cdr3_aa: CAISLGLAGDTQYF
j_call: TRBJ2-3
cdr3_length: 14
d_call: TRBD2
v_call: TRBV10-3

cdr3_nt: TGTGCCAGCAGTGAGGGAGGGGCGGACTACTATGGCTACACCTTC
cdr3_aa: CASSEGGADYYGYTF
j_call: TRBJ1-2
cdr3_length: 15
d_call: .
v_call: TRBV6-1

cdr3_nt: TGCGCCAGCAGCCTTCTTTTTTCACCCCTCCACTTT
cdr3_aa: CASSLLFSPLHF
j_call: TRBJ1-6
cdr3_length: 12
d_call: .
v_call: TRBV4-1

cdr3_nt: TGTGCCAGCAGCTTAGCATGGGACAGGGCCTACGAGCAGTACTTC
cdr3_aa: CASSLAWDRAYEQYF
j_call: TRBJ2-7
cdr3_length: 15
d_call: TRBD1
v_call: TRBV7-2

cdr3_nt: TGTGCCAGTAGTCCGGAAGACAGGGTGTTCACTGAAGCTTTCTTT
cdr3_aa: CASSPEDRVFTEAFF
j_call: TRBJ1-1
cdr3_length: 15
d_call: TRBD1
v_call: TRBV19

cdr3_nt: TGCAGCGTTCGTGCTCAGGTGAACACTGAAGCTTTCTTT
cdr3_aa: CSVRAQVNTEAFF
j_call: TRBJ1-1
cdr3_length: 13
d_call: .
v_call: TRBV29-1

cdr3_nt: TGTGCCAGTAGTATAATCAATTCGGCCAGGTTTCGTGGTGGCTACACCTTC
cdr3_aa: CASSIINSARFRGGYTF
j_call: TRBJ1-2
cdr3_length: 17
d_call: .
v_call: TRBV19

cdr3_nt: TGCGCCAGCAGCTTGGGCCCGACAGGGGCGAGCACTGAAGCTTTCTTT
cdr3_aa: CASSLGPTGASTEAFF
j_call: TRBJ1-1
cdr3_length: 16
d_call: TRBD1
v_call: TRBV5-1

cdr3_nt: TGTGCCAGCAGTTACTCGATAACCAGGACAGAATCCGAAGCTTTCTTT
cdr3_aa: CASSYSITRTESEAFF
j_call: TRBJ1-1
cdr3_length: 16
d_call: .
v_call: TRBV6-5

cdr3_nt: TGCAGCCTCCAGAGGGAGGCGGGGGAGACCCAGTACTTC
cdr3_aa: CSLQREAGETQYF
j_call: TRBJ2-5
cdr3_length: 13
d_call: .
v_call: TRBV29-1

cdr3_nt: TGTGCCAGCAGGTCTACGCGAGGACAGGGAATTTCCTACGAGCAGTACTTC
cdr3_aa: CASRSTRGQGISYEQYF
j_call: TRBJ2-7
cdr3_length: 17
d_call: TRBD1
v_call: TRBV11-2

cdr3_nt: TGCGCCAGCAGCTTAGAAGCTCGACTGAATGAGCAGTTCTTC
cdr3_aa: CASSLEARLNEQFF
j_call: TRBJ2-1
cdr3_length: 14
d_call: .
v_call: TRBV5-1

cdr3_nt: TGTGCCAGCAGCAAATTATTCGACAGGGACTATGGCTACACCTTC
cdr3_aa: CASSKLFDRDYGYTF
j_call: TRBJ1-2
cdr3_length: 15
d_call: TRBD1
v_call: TRBV7-2

cdr3_nt: TGCAGCGTCCGCATAGGGGACAGGGGACAGCCCCAGCATTTT
cdr3_aa: CSVRIGDRGQPQHF
j_call: TRBJ1-5
cdr3_length: 14
d_call: TRBD1
v_call: TRBV29-1

cdr3_nt: TGTGCCAGCAGCTATTATGTAGGGACAGGTTACTCTGGGGCCAACGTCCTGACTTTC
cdr3_aa: CASSYYVGTGYSGANVLTF
j_call: TRBJ2-6
cdr3_length: 19
d_call: TRBD1
v_call: TRBV7-9

cdr3_nt: TGTGCCAGCAGTTGGGACAGTGGAAACACCATATATTTT
cdr3_aa: CASSWDSGNTIYF
j_call: TRBJ1-3
cdr3_length: 13
d_call: TRBD1
v_call: TRBV2

cdr3_nt: TGTGCCAGCAGCGCGTTGAGTCCCGGGACAGGGTTGCGGGGAAACACCATATATTTT
cdr3_aa: CASSALSPGTGLRGNTIYF
j_call: TRBJ1-3
cdr3_length: 19
d_call: TRBD1
v_call: TRBV9

cdr3_nt: TGTGCCAGCAGCCCGTCGGGACAGGTTAATGAAAAACTGTTTTTT
cdr3_aa: CASSPSGQVNEKLFF
j_call: TRBJ1-4
cdr3_length: 15
d_call: TRBD1
v_call: TRBV7-3

cdr3_nt: TGTGCCAGCAGTTTAGTGGGGGGGGATGGCTACACCTTC
cdr3_aa: CASSLVGGDGYTF
j_call: TRBJ1-2
cdr3_length: 13
d_call: .
v_call: TRBV28

cdr3_nt: TGTGCCACCGGCAGAGAACAGGAGAGGACTGAAGCTTTCTTT
cdr3_aa: CATGREQERTEAFF
j_call: TRBJ1-1
cdr3_length: 14
d_call: .
v_call: TRBV15

cdr3_nt: TGTGCCAGCAGTTACCGCGTAGTCGGGGCCAACGTCCTGACTTTC
cdr3_aa: CASSYRVVGANVLTF
j_call: TRBJ2-6
cdr3_length: 15
d_call: .
v_call: TRBV6-5

cdr3_nt: TGTGCCAGCAGCGCCGCCATCCGCGCAACTAATGAAAAACTGTTTTTT
cdr3_aa: CASSAAIRATNEKLFF
j_call: TRBJ1-4
cdr3_length: 16
d_call: .
v_call: TRBV9